Below are 10 T cell receptor beta chains sequenced from a single sample in a study of cytomegalovirus exposure and HLA in healthy donors. The table came from immunoSEQ multiplex PCR; TCRdb's copy has only in-frame clones and leaves some out. The sample holds 120,000 to 150,000 clones, 70% to 90% seen once. The sequenced sample consisted of PBMCs. These receptor sequences come from a woman aged 18-29 years in good health and CMV-seropositive.

V gene TRBV15 combines with J gene TRBJ2-1, with a possible D match to TRBD2 (6 bases). The CDR3 covers 17 residues. The germline CDR1 and CDR2 sequences are LNHNV and YYDKDF (reference sequence). V shed 4 bases and J shed 5 bases, with 21 bases lying between them. The CDR3 sequence: CATSTIPGTSSNNEQFF. The DNA for the CDR3 is TGTGCCACCAGCACTATACCCGGGACTTCCTCGAACAATGAGCAGTTCTTC.

The rearrangement links TRBV6-6 to TRBJ2-7, with D possibly TRBD2 on 5 matching bases. CDR3 length equals 13 residues. The V and J ends lost 7 bases and 2 bases respectively, with 12 bases between them. Germline V gene sequence: CDR1 MNHNY, CDR2 SVGAGI (reference sequence). CDR3 DNA sequence: TGTGCCAGCACTCGAAGCGGAGCCTACGAGCAGTACTTC. It specifies CASTRSGAYEQYF.

The chain recombines TRBV15 with TRBJ1-1, with D possibly TRBD1 on 6 matching bases. Germline assignment: CDR1 LNHNV and CDR2 YYDKDF (reference sequence). The ends were cut back, 7 bases at V and 0 bases at J, with 9 bases in the middle. This CDR3 is 13 amino acids long. For the CDR3, the DNA is TGTGCCACCATGAGACAGGTGAACACTGAAGCTTTCTTT. Amino acids: CATMRQVNTEAFF.

The V and J genes are TRBV11-3 and TRBJ1-4; unclear D gene. The CDR3 runs to 16 residues. Germline loops: CDR1 SGHNT, CDR2 YENEEA. V was cut by 1 base and J by 0 bases, with 9 bases left in between. The CDR3 DNA reads TGTGCCAGCAGCTTAGGAGGGAGAGCAACTAATGAAAAACTGTTTTTT. The encoded protein is CASSLGGRATNEKLFF.

J is TRBJ2-3 and V is TRBV6-1; tentative D call: TRBD2 (5 bases). This CDR3 is 15 amino acids long. With 5 bases removed from V and 0 bases from J, the gap between germline ends came to 12 bases. The germline V gene has CDR1 MNHNS and CDR2 SASEGT. CDR3 protein: CASSPGLPSTDTQYF. The CDR3 nucleotides read TGTGCCAGCAGTCCAGGACTGCCTAGCACAGATACGCAGTATTTT.

The CDR3 region has the DNA TGTGCCAGCAGCCTTTTGGACAGGGAGACCCAGTACTTC. Translating gives CASSLLDRETQYF. The chain employs TRBV14 and TRBJ2-5; 7 bases are a match to TRBD1. CDR3 length: 13 amino acids. J lost 5 bases, V lost 4 bases, and 4 bases had no gene match. The V gene's germline CDR1 is SGHDN and CDR2 FVKESK.

In its sample, this clone ranks as medium-sized. The chain uses TRBV6-4 and TRBJ2-1; 10 bases agree with TRBD2. Germline V CDR1 and CDR2: MRHNA, SNTAGT. This CDR3 contains 15 residues. Losses at the gene ends were 2 bases for V and 6 bases for J; bases not matched to a gene: 4. For the CDR3, the DNA is TGTGCCAGCAGTGACGGACTAGCGGCCTCCAATGAGCAGTTCTTC. This encodes CASSDGLAASNEQFF.

The rearrangement links TRBV30 to TRBJ1-1; D not resolved. The CDR3 has 13 amino acids. In germline, CDR1 is GTSNPN, CDR2 SVGIG (reference sequence). The V gene lost 4 bases and the J gene lost 1 base, with 10 bases spanning the gap. The CDR3 region has the DNA TGTGCCTGGAATCCCGACAAGAACACTGAAGCTTTCTTT. This codes for CAWNPDKNTEAFF.

The V call is TRBV5-1, the J call TRBJ2-3, with 12 bases aligning to TRBD2. Trimming cost V 1 base and J 3 bases; bases outside gene matches: 3. This CDR3 contains 16 residues. From germline, CDR1 is SGHRS and CDR2 YFSETQ. This CDR3 is CASSLLAGGQTDTQYF. The CDR3 region has the DNA TGCGCCAGCAGCTTGCTAGCGGGAGGGCAAACAGATACGCAGTATTTT.

On this clone: The same CDR3 is also encoded by other DNA sequences in this sample. The chain is built from TRBV29-1 and TRBJ2-7; 8 nucleotides match TRBD1. Per germline, CDR1 SQVTM and CDR2 ANQGSEA. Unmatched junction bases numbered 10, after V lost 6 bases and J lost 0 bases. The CDR3 loop spans 15 amino acids. CDR3 amino acids: CSVVGTGGSSYEQYF. The CDR3 nucleotides are TGCAGCGTAGTCGGTACAGGGGGTAGCTCCTACGAGCAGTACTTC.